Listed below are T cell receptor beta chains from one sample, sequenced in a study of T cells in Graves' hyperthyroidism and ophthalmopathy. TCRdb reanalysed the multiplex PCR reads using MiXCR and keeps one entry per CDR3 protein. Of roughly 570,000 distinct CDR3 sequences in the sample, 40% to 55% were seen once. Material for sequencing was peripheral blood or thyroid tissue (not recorded which). Receptor source: an adult woman with Graves' disease, either hyperthyroidism or ophthalmopathy (not recorded which). CDR3s include the opening cysteine and the closing phenylalanine or tryptophan. The D gene is left open where the match is weak. Expanded clones are given a class, and other clones once, few, many or no size at all.

TRBV5-1	12	TRBD1	TRBJ1-2	many	CASSPDREGYTF	TGCGCCAGCAGCCCGGACAGGGAAGGCTACACCTTC
TRBV5-1	17	-	TRBJ2-6	many	CASSPRPRPSGANVLTF	TGCGCCAGCAGCCCAAGGCCAAGGCCGTCTGGGGCCAACGTCCTGACTTTC
TRBV29-1	12	-	TRBJ1-1	-	CSVEDRIAEAFF	TGCAGCGTTGAAGATCGGATTGCCGAAGCTTTCTTT
TRBV12-3/TRBV12-4	11	-	TRBJ1-1	many	CASSPLLEAFF	TGTGCCAGCAGTCCCCTTCTGGAGGCTTTCTTT
TRBV5-1	15	TRBD1	TRBJ2-5	-	CASSLFRTGEETQCF	TGCGCCAGCAGCTTATTCCGGACAGGGGAAGAGACCCAGTGCTTC
TRBV7-9	11	TRBD2	TRBJ2-5	-	CASSPGAGGYF	TGTGCCAGCAGCCCCGGGGCGGGGGGGTACTTC
TRBV7-2	14	-	TRBJ1-4	few	CASSLEPMDEKLFF	TGTGCCAGCAGCTTAGAGCCCATGGATGAAAAACTGTTTTTT
TRBV20-1	13	TRBD2	TRBJ2-3	few	CSASLAGGGTQYF	TGCAGTGCTAGCCTAGCGGGAGGAGGTACGCAGTATTTT
TRBV4-2	13	-	TRBJ2-5	many	CASSQDGEQTQYF	TGTGCCAGCAGCCAAGATGGGGAACAGACCCAGTACTTC
TRBV19	12	-	TRBJ1-1	-	CASIKGIAEAFF	TGTGCCAGTATAAAAGGGATCGCTGAAGCTTTCTTT
TRBV2	14	-	TRBJ1-5	-	CASSGRGCNQPQHF	TGTGCCAGCAGTGGGCGGGGATGCAATCAGCCCCAGCATTTT
TRBV7-9	15	TRBD1	TRBJ1-1	many	CASSSQGRKNTEAFF	TGTGCCAGCAGCTCACAGGGGAGGAAGAACACTGAAGCTTTCTTT
TRBV25-1	18	TRBD1	TRBJ1-6	many	CASSETGQGRPYNSPLHF	TGTGCCAGCAGTGAAACTGGACAGGGGAGGCCCTATAATTCACCCCTCCACTTT
TRBV4-1	14	-	TRBJ1-1	many	CASSNGRVNTEAFF	TGCGCCAGCAGCAACGGGCGGGTGAACACTGAAGCTTTCTTT
TRBV29-1	9	-	TRBJ1-1	-	CSQGTEAFF	TGCAGCCAAGGGACTGAAGCTTTCTTT
TRBV7-8	11	-	TRBJ2-5	-	CASSPAGTQYF	TGTGCCAGCAGCCCGGCAGGGACCCAGTACTTC
TRBV7-8	13	-	TRBJ2-2	-	CASSLPRQGELFF	TGTGCCAGCAGCTTACCTCGACAGGGGGAGCTGTTTTTT
TRBV2	13	-	TRBJ1-6	-	CASSRPGGSPLHF	TGTGCCAGCAGCCGTCCCGGGGGTTCACCCCTCCACTTT
TRBV7-2	14	-	TRBJ1-2	-	CASSQVTANYGYTF	TGCGCCAGCAGCCAAGTAACCGCTAACTATGGCTACACCTTC
TRBV28	12	-	TRBJ2-7	many	CASSLGGYEQYF	TGCGCCAGCAGCTTGGGGGGCTACGAGCAGTACTTC
TRBV7-2	13	TRBD1	TRBJ2-2	-	CASSLGGQEELFF	TGTGCCAGCAGCTTAGGGGGACAGGAGGAGCTGTTTTTT
TRBV2	12	TRBD1	TRBJ2-3	many	CASSDRGDTQYF	TGTGCCAGCAGCGACAGGGGAGATACGCAGTATTTT
TRBV4-3	13	-	TRBJ2-3	-	CASSQAQADTQYF	TGCGCCAGCAGCCAAGCTCAGGCAGATACGCAGTATTTT
TRBV6-5	15	TRBD2	TRBJ2-7	many	CASQNPGTSSYEQYF	TGTGCCAGCCAGAACCCCGGGACTAGCAGCTACGAGCAGTACTTC
TRBV4-1	20	TRBD1	TRBJ1-2	few	CASSQDGPPGQGRLWGGYTF	TGCGCCAGCAGCCAAGATGGACCCCCGGGACAGGGGAGGCTATGGGGTGGCTACACCTTC
TRBV7-2	16	TRBD2	TRBJ2-7	-	CASSFGTGLAGYEQYF	TGTGCCAGCAGCTTCGGGACGGGACTAGCGGGGTACGAGCAGTACTTC
TRBV29-1	13	-	TRBJ2-2	-	CSVEGADTGELFF	TGCAGCGTTGAAGGGGCCGACACCGGGGAGCTGTTTTTT
TRBV30	14	TRBD1	TRBJ1-2	few	CAWSIGQGGSGYTF	TGTGCCTGGAGTATAGGACAGGGGGGGAGCGGCTACACCTTC
TRBV9	15	TRBD2	TRBJ2-7	-	CASSEMGSGRYEQYF	TGTGCCAGCAGCGAAATGGGTAGCGGGAGATACGAGCAGTACTTC
TRBV20-1	12	-	TRBJ1-2	many	CSARGQAYGYTF	TGCAGTGCTAGGGGGCAGGCCTATGGCTACACCTTC
TRBV7-9	17	TRBD1	TRBJ2-6	-	CASSRDSGSTGANVLTF	TGTGCCAGCAGCCGGGACAGTGGCAGCACTGGGGCCAACGTCCTGACTTTC
TRBV5-1	13	-	TRBJ1-2	-	CASRRDGNYGYTF	TGCGCCAGCAGGCGGGACGGAAACTATGGCTACACCTTC
TRBV10-3	14	-	TRBJ2-2	few	CAAAWTKEVGELFF	TGTGCCGCCGCGTGGACCAAGGAGGTTGGGGAGCTGTTTTTT
TRBV5-1	18	TRBD2	TRBJ2-3	few	CASSFGRTSGPSTDTQYF	TGCGCCAGCAGCTTCGGGCGGACTAGCGGGCCTAGCACAGATACGCAGTATTTT
TRBV6-5	13	TRBD1	TRBJ2-2	-	CAIGTGRTGELFF	TGTGCCATCGGGACAGGGCGAACCGGGGAGCTGTTTTTT
TRBV2	14	TRBD1	TRBJ1-4	-	CASSRDRAGGKLFF	TGTGCCAGCAGTCGGGACAGGGCCGGAGGAAAACTGTTTTTT
TRBV7-9	14	-	TRBJ1-1	-	CASSLSEGVTEAFF	TGTGCCAGCAGTTTAAGCGAGGGGGTCACTGAAGCTTTCTTT
TRBV20-1	16	-	TRBJ1-5	many	CSARDFRVTDNQPQHF	TGCAGTGCTAGAGATTTTAGAGTGACCGATAATCAGCCCCAGCATTTT
TRBV20-1	14	-	TRBJ1-1	many	CSASEHNTNTEAFF	TGCAGTGCTAGTGAACATAACACGAACACTGAAGCTTTCTTT
TRBV2	15	-	TRBJ1-2	once	CASSPRALANYGCTF	TGTGCCAGCAGCCCCAGGGCCTTAGCTAACTATGGCTGCACCTTC
TRBV29-1	13	-	TRBJ2-7	once	CSVVLYSSYEQYF	TGCAGCGTTGTTCTCTATTCTTCCTACGAGCAGTACTTC
TRBV10-3	14	-	TRBJ1-6	-	CAISEEGINSPLHF	TGTGCCATCAGTGAGGAGGGGATTAATTCACCCCTCCACTTT
TRBV20-1	14	-	TRBJ2-1	-	CSARDRVGIYEQFF	TGCAGTGCTAGAGATCGTGTTGGGATCTACGAGCAGTTCTTC
TRBV20-1	13	-	TRBJ2-5	few	CSASGVTGETQYF	TGCAGTGCTAGTGGTGTGACCGGAGAGACCCAGTACTTC
TRBV24-1	14	-	TRBJ1-5	-	CATSDPRGNQPQHF	TGTGCCACCAGTGATCCTAGGGGCAATCAGCCCCAGCATTTT
TRBV24-1	16	-	TRBJ2-2	-	CATSGIRHLNTGELFF	TGTGCCACCAGTGGCATACGGCACCTTAACACCGGGGAGCTGTTTTTT
TRBV10-3	14	-	TRBJ2-2	-	CAITGSGYTGELFF	TGTGCCATCACCGGTTCCGGATACACCGGGGAGCTGTTTTTT
TRBV10-3	12	-	TRBJ2-7	many	CAIRDGTYEQYF	TGTGCCATCAGGGACGGAACCTACGAGCAGTACTTC
TRBV10-2	17	-	TRBJ2-2	-	CASSPGTGVANTGELFF	TGCGCCAGCAGTCCCGGGACGGGCGTCGCGAACACCGGGGAGCTGTTTTTT
TRBV5-1	13	-	TRBJ2-7	many	CASSFQQAYEQYF	TGCGCCAGCAGCTTCCAGCAGGCCTACGAGCAGTACTTC
TRBV19	15	-	TRBJ1-2	-	CASSISGTENYGYTF	TGTGCCAGTAGTATATCCGGGACGGAGAACTATGGCTACACCTTC
TRBV11-2	17	-	TRBJ1-1	-	CASSLKGESWSDTEAFF	TGTGCCAGCAGCTTAAAGGGGGAATCTTGGAGTGACACTGAAGCTTTCTTT
TRBV2	11	-	TRBJ1-2	-	CASSELEGYTF	TGTGCCAGCAGTGAGCTGGAGGGCTACACCTTC
TRBV10-3	13	-	TRBJ1-1	-	CAISDRGSTEAFF	TGTGCCATCAGTGACCGGGGGTCCACTGAAGCTTTCTTT
TRBV6-1	14	TRBD2	TRBJ2-2	-	CASGRGGDDGELFF	TGTGCCAGCGGACGGGGGGGGGATGACGGGGAGCTGTTTTTT
TRBV2	15	-	TRBJ1-3	-	CASSEGRGSGNTIYF	TGTGCCAGCAGTGAGGGCAGGGGATCTGGAAACACCATATATTTT